Described below is a single T cell receptor beta chain sequence and its context. Amplification targeted TCR beta CDR3 regions from RNA transcripts. The HTBI primer set was used in a first-round RT-PCR of the TCR CDR3. Each CDR3 protein is one row after TCRdb ran MiXCR on the multiplex PCR reads. In the table there are some 560,000 distinct CDR3 sequences, roughly 14% of which are singletons. Investigators excluded patients with uncontrolled infection, other autoimmune disease, pregnancy or lactation. Orbital computed tomography, thyroid ultrasound, serum thyroxine and TRAb, and clinical symptoms together informed the diagnoses. Isolation of PBMCs was performed on about 10 ml fresh peripheral blood. The sample belongs to a study of T cells in Graves' hyperthyroidism and ophthalmopathy. Study context: Blood from the periphery was taken at initial diagnosis, before any treatment.

This CDR3 is built from 15 residues. Trimming removed 5 bases at V and 3 bases at J, with 14 bases between. Sequenced: blood. The chain has TRBV12-3 or TRBV12-4 and TRBJ1-5; TRBD1 might be the D (6 bases). This sequence originates from a woman aged 25 to 39 with Graves' hyperthyroidism. The CDR3 sequence: CASSPTGKDNQPQHF. DNA of the CDR3: TGTGCCAGCAGTCCAACAGGGAAGGACAATCAGCCCCAGCATTTT.